Following are 9 T cell receptor beta chains from one sample sequenced in a study of OX40 agonist ivuxolimab in advanced cancers. Generated by immunoSEQ multiplex PCR, the TCRdb table keeps only in-frame clones and is missing some. The sample has about 88,000 clones, approximately 85% seen once. This material consisted of CD4+ or CD8+ T cells sorted from blood, taken in a trial of the OX40 agonist ivuxolimab. Source of these receptors: an adult with an advanced solid tumor such as melanoma, head and neck, liver or kidney cancer.

J is TRBJ2-1 and V is TRBV6-6; 8 bases are shared with TRBD1. V dropped 10 bases and J dropped 5; count of bases not matched to a gene: 10. The CDR3 is made up of 14 amino acids. The germline V gene has CDR1 MNHNY and CDR2 SVGAGI (reference sequence). The CDR3 DNA sequence: TGTGCCATCAAAACAACGACAGGGGACAATGAGCAGTTCTTC. Its translation is CAIKTTTGDNEQFF.

The chain is built from TRBV21-1 and TRBJ2-7; the listed D gene, TRBD1, was not tested against the DNA. TRBV21-1 is classified as a pseudogene. The CDR3 runs to 16 residues. The CDR3 region is CASSKILGQGYHEQYV. CDR3 nucleotide sequence: TGTGCCAGCAGCAAGATCCTCGGCCAGGGTTACCACGAGCAGTACGTC.

As concerns this clone: Relative to the germline gene, one junction end is altered; a read error may explain this. The chain is built from TRBV20-1 and TRBJ1-2; weak D call: TRBD1 (6 bases). CDR3 length equals 9 residues. CDR1 is DFQATT and CDR2 is SNEGSKA in the germline V gene (reference sequence). In DNA, the CDR3 is TGCAGTGCTCATAGACAGGACAGCTTC. Amino acid sequence: CSAHRQDSF.

V gene TRBV2 combines with J gene TRBJ1-2; D gene unclear. The germline V gene has CDR1 SNHLY and CDR2 FYNNEI. This CDR3 is built from 13 residues. V was clipped by 3 bases and J by 0 bases, with 5 bases between them. Here the CDR3 DNA reads TGTGCCAGCAGTGACGAAGCTAACTATGGCTACACCTTC. It codes for CASSDEANYGYTF.

The chain carries TRBV5-1 and TRBJ2-5; 8 nucleotides agree with TRBD2. The ends lost 1 base at V and 2 bases at J; junction bases unmatched: 16. The CDR3 consists of 19 residues. Germline CDR1 and CDR2: SGHRS and YFSETQ. CDR3 in DNA: TGCGCCAGCAGCTTGTTTGGGGTAGCGGGGAGTCTCAGACAAGAGACCCAGTACTTC. It codes for CASSLFGVAGSLRQETQYF.

The V call is TRBV28, the J call TRBJ2-2; TRBD1 or TRBD2 may be the D gene (5 bases each). Deletions cut 2 bases from V and 3 bases from J, with 13 bases between. Germline-derived CDR1 and CDR2 are MDHEN and SYDVKM. The CDR3 covers 16 residues. The CDR3 nucleotides are TGTGCCAGCAGTTTAGCCGGGGCCGGGGACACCGGGGAGCTGTTTTTT. Its protein product is CASSLAGAGDTGELFF.

V usage is TRBV7-6 and J usage is TRBJ2-3; TRBD1 is a possible D gene (5 bases). CDR3 length: 17 residues. V was trimmed by 4 bases and J by 3 bases, leaving 20 bases between them. Germline CDR1 and CDR2: SGHVS and FNYEAQ. The CDR3 nucleotides read TGTGCCAGCAGCTCCACTCGACACGGGCCAGGGACAGATACGCAGTATTTT. Residues: CASSSTRHGPGTDTQYF.

In this sample, this clone turned up once. V usage is TRBV7-3 and J usage is TRBJ2-3; D is perhaps TRBD1 or TRBD2 (5 bases each). CDR1 is SGHTA, CDR2 FQGTGA, per germline. Trimming took off 5 bases at V and 2 bases at J, with 8 bases between the two ends. This CDR3 is built from 13 residues. The CDR3 DNA follows: TGTGCCAGCAGCCGGGACCACACAGATACGCAGTATTTT. It yields the protein CASSRDHTDTQYF.

The count of this clone is one. The chain recombines TRBV2 with TRBJ2-2; TRBD1 matches 7 bases. Trimming took 5 bases from V and 0 from J; bases not matched to a gene: 6. Germline CDR1 reads SNHLY; CDR2 reads FYNNEI. The CDR3 totals 16 residues. CDR3 coding DNA: TGTGCCAGCAGTCTGCTAGGGGGCTCGAACACCGGGGAGCTGTTTTTT. It codes for CASSLLGGSNTGELFF.